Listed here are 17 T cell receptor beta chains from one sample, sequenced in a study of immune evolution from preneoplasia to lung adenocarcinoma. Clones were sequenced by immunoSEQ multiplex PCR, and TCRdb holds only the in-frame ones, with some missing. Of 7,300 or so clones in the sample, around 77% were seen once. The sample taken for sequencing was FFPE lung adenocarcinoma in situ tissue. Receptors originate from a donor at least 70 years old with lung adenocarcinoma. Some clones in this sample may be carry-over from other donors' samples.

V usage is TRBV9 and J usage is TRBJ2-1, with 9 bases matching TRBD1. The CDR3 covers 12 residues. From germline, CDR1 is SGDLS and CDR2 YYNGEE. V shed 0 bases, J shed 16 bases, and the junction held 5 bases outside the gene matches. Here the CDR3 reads CASSVDRGRFFF. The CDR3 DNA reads TGTGCCAGCAGCGTAGACAGGGGGCGTTTCTTCTTC.

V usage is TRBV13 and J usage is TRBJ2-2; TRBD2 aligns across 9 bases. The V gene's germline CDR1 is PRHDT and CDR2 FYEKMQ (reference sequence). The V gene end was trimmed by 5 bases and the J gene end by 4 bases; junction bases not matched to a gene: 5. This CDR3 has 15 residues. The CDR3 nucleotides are TGTGCCAGCAGCATTAGCGGGAGAAGCACCGGGGAGCTGTTTTTT. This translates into CASSISGRSTGELFF.

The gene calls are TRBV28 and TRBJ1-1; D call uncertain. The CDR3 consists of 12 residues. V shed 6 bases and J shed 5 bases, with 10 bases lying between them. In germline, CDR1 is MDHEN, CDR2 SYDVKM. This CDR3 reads CASRGPATEAFF. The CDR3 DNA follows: TGTGCCAGCAGGGGCCCGGCAACTGAAGCTTTCTTT. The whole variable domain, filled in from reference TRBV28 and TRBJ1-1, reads DVKVTQSSRYLVKRTGEKVFLECVQDMDHENMFWYRQDPGLGLRLIYFSYDVKMKEKGDIPEGYSVSREKKERFSLILESASTNQTSMYLCASRGPATEAFFGQGTRLTVV.

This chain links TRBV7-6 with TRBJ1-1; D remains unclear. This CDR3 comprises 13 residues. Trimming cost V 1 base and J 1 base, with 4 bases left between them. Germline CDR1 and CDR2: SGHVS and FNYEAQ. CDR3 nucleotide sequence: TGTGCCAGCAGCTTAGAAACGAACACTGAAGCTTTCTTT. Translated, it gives CASSLETNTEAFF.

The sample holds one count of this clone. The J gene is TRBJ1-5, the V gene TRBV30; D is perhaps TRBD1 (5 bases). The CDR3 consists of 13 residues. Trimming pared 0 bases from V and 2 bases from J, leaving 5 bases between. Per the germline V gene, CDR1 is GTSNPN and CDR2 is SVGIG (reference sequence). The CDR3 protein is CAWSVGGNQPQHF. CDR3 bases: TGTGCCTGGAGTGTGGGGGGCAATCAGCCCCAGCATTTT.

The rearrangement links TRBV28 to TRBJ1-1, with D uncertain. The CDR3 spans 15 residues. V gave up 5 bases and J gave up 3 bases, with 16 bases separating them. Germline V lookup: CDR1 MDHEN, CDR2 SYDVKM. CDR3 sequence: CASSILGKVDTEAFF. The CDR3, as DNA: TGTGCCAGCAGTATCCTCGGCAAGGTAGACACTGAAGCTTTCTTT.

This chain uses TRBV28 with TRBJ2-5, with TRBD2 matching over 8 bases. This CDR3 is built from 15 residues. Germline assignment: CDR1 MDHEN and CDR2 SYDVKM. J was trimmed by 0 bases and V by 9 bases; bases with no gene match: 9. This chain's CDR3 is CASSPISGDQETQYF. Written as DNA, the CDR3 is TGTGCCAGTTCCCCGATTAGCGGGGACCAAGAGACCCAGTACTTC.

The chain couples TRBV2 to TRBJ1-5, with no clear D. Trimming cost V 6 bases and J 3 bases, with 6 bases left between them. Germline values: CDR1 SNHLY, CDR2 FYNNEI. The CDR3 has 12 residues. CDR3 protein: CASSVPNQPQHF. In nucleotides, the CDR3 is TGTGCCAGCAGCGTACCCAATCAGCCCCAGCATTTT.

The CDR3 is CASSLAVGGTSPLHF. In DNA form, the CDR3 reads TGTGCCAGCAGCTTAGCGGTAGGCGGAACTTCACCCCTCCACTTT. The V gene is TRBV7-9, the J gene TRBJ1-6; D remains unclear. The CDR3 is 15 residues long. Per germline, CDR1 SEHNR and CDR2 FQNEAQ (reference sequence). Deletions cut 0 bases from V and 9 bases from J, with 12 bases between. The full variable domain, rest sourced from reference TRBV7-9 and TRBJ1-6, is DTGVSQNPRHKITKRGQNVTFRCDPISEHNRLYWYRQTLGQGPEFLTYFQNEAQLEKSRLLSDRFSAERPKGSFSTLEIQRTEQGDSAMYLCASSLAVGGTSPLHFGNGTRLTVT.

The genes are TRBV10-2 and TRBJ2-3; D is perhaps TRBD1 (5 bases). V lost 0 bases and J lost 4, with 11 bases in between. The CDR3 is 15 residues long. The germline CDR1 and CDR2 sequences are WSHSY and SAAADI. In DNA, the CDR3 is TGCGCCAGCAGTGAGTCGGACACATCAGCAGATACGCAGTATTTT. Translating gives CASSESDTSADTQYF.

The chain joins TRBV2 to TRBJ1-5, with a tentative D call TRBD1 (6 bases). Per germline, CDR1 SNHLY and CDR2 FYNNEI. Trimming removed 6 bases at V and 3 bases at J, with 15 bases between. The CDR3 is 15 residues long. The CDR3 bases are TGTGCCAGCAGCCTGCCGAGGGGGACCAATCAGCCCCAGCATTTT. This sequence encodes CASSLPRGTNQPQHF.

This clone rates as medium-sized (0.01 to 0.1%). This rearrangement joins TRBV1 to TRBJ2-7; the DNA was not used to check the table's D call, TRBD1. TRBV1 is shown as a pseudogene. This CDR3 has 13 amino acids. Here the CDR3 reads CTSGPVQDYEQYF. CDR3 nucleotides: TGCACCAGCGGTCCGGTACAGGACTACGAGCAGTACTTC.

CDR3 DNA: TGTGCCAGCACCATGGGACCCGGGCCTCAAGAGACCCAGTACTTC. Protein: CASTMGPGPQETQYF. This chain uses TRBV7-3 with TRBJ2-5; D may match TRBD1 or TRBD2 (5 bases each). The germline CDR1 and CDR2 sequences are SGHTA and FQGTGA. Trimming cost V 7 bases and J 2 bases, with 17 bases left between them. The CDR3 consists of 15 residues. Based on the CDR3 plus reference TRBV7-3 and TRBJ2-5, the full variable domain is GAGVSQTPSNKVTEKGKYVELRCDPISGHTALYWYRQSLGQGPEFLIYFQGTGAADDSGLPNDRFFAVRPEGSVSTLKIQRTERGDSAVYLCASTMGPGPQETQYFGPGTRLLVL.

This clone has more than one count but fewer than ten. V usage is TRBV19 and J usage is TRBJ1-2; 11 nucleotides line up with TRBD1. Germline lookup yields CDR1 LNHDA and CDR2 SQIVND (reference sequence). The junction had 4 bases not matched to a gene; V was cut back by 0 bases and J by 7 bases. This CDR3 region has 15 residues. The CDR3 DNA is TGTGCCAGTAGTATAGATGGGACAGGGGGTAGTGGCTACACCTTC. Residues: CASSIDGTGGSGYTF. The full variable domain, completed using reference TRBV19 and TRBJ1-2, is DGGITQSPKYLFRKEGQNVTLSCEQNLNHDAMYWYRQDPGQGLRLIYYSQIVNDFQKGDIAEGYSVSREKKESFPLTVTSAQKNPTAFYLCASSIDGTGGSGYTFGSGTRLTVV.

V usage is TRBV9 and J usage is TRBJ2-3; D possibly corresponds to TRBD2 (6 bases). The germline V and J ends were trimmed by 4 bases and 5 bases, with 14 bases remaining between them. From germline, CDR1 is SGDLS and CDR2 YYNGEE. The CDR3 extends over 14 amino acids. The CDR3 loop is CASSPTSNEDTQYF. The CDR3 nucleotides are TGTGCCAGCAGCCCCACTAGCAATGAAGATACGCAGTATTTT. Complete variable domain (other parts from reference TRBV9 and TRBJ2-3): DSGVTQTPKHLITATGQRVTLRCSPRSGDLSVYWYQQSLDQGLQFLIQYYNGEERAKGNILERFSAQQFPDLHSELNLSSLELGDSALYFCASSPTSNEDTQYFGPGTRLTVL.

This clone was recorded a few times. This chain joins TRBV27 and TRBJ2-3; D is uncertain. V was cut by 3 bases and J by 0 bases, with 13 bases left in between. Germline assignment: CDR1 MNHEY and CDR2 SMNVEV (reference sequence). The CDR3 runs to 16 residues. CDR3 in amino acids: CASSLSWTSSTDTQYF. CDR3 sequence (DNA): TGTGCCAGCAGTTTGTCATGGACCTCTAGCACAGATACGCAGTATTTT.

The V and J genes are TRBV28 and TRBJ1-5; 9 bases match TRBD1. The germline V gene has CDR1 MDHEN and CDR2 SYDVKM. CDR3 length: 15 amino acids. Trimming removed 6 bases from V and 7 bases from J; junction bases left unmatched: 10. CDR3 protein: CASREPGQGSQPQHF. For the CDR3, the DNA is TGTGCCAGCAGAGAGCCGGGACAGGGATCCCAGCCCCAGCATTTT.